These 5 T cell receptor beta chains originate from one sample sequenced in a study of OX40 agonist ivuxolimab in advanced cancers. Sequencing used immunoSEQ multiplex PCR; TCRdb keeps in-frame clones, though not all of them. The sample has around 45,000 clones, around 85% seen once. The specimen was CD4+ or CD8+ T cells sorted from blood, collected in a trial of the OX40 agonist ivuxolimab. Every receptor here comes from an adult with an advanced solid tumor such as melanoma, head and neck, liver or kidney cancer.

The chain joins TRBV28 to TRBJ1-1, with D perhaps matching TRBD1 (6 bases). V was trimmed by 5 bases and J by 5 bases, leaving 21 bases between them. CDR3 length: 16 amino acids. The germline gives CDR1 MDHEN, CDR2 SYDVKM. The CDR3 coding sequence is TGTGCCAGCAGTCAACCTTATGGGGGCGGAGGGACTGAAGCTTTCTTT. This gives the protein CASSQPYGGGGTEAFF.

This clone has only a few counts. CDR3 loop: CASKGDQETQYF. CDR3 sequence (DNA): TGTGCCAGCAAGGGGGACCAAGAGACCCAGTACTTC. V and J are TRBV2 and TRBJ2-5, with D possibly matching TRBD1 (6 bases). In germline, CDR1 is SNHLY, CDR2 FYNNEI. The CDR3 contains 12 residues. V shed 7 bases and J shed 0 bases, with 6 bases lying between them.

This clone was recorded only once. The chain joins TRBV7-9 to TRBJ2-1; D assignment may be TRBD1 or TRBD2 (5 bases each). CDR1 and CDR2 (germline): SEHNR, FQNEAQ (reference sequence). This CDR3 has 13 residues. V lost 1 base, J lost 8 bases, and 9 bases lay in between. The CDR3 protein is CASSLVLGDEQFF. DNA of the CDR3: TGTGCCAGCAGCTTAGTACTGGGGGATGAGCAGTTCTTC.

The chain uses TRBV7-9 and TRBJ2-2; the D gene is possibly TRBD2 (6 bases). CDR1 is SEHNR and CDR2 is FQNEAQ in the germline V gene (reference sequence). Trimming left V 0 bases short and J 3 bases short, with 11 bases between. This CDR3 spans 16 amino acids. DNA of the CDR3: TGTGCCAGCAGCTTAGCGCAGGCGGGGTACACCGGGGAGCTGTTTTTT. Protein product: CASSLAQAGYTGELFF.

The chain joins TRBV29-1 to TRBJ2-1, with TRBD2 matching over 13 bases. The germline V gene encodes CDR1 SQVTM and CDR2 ANQGSEA. There are 14 residues in the CDR3. The J segment lost 6 bases and the V segment lost 8 bases, leaving 7 bases of the junction unmatched. The chain's CDR3 is CSPRGLAGANEQFF. CDR3 coding DNA: TGCAGCCCCCGTGGACTAGCGGGAGCCAATGAGCAGTTCTTC.